The 5 T cell receptor beta chains reported below all come from one sample, sequenced in a study of shared clonotypes between healthy human individuals. Data came from immunoSEQ multiplex PCR; TCRdb stores just in-frame clones and leaves some out. The table lists a few million clones, approximately 95% of them singletons. The sequenced sample consisted of naive CD4+ T cells from PBMCs. Sample subset: CD45RA+ positively selected. The source of these receptors is a man between 18 and 35 years old in good health. Some clones in this sample may be carry-over from other donors' samples.

The chain links TRBV18 to TRBJ2-2; the D gene is possibly TRBD1 (5 bases). In germline, CDR1 is KGHSH, CDR2 LQKENI. The V and J ends lost 0 bases and 4 bases respectively, with 12 bases between them. This CDR3 has 16 residues. The CDR3 sequence is CASSPPTGRSTGELFF. DNA for the CDR3: TGTGCCAGCTCACCACCTACAGGTAGAAGCACCGGGGAGCTGTTTTTT. Looking up the rest from reference TRBV18 and TRBJ2-2 gives the full variable domain: NAGVMQNPRHLVRRRGQEARLRCSPMKGHSHVYWYRQLPEEGLKFMVYLQKENIIDESGMPKERFSAEFPKEGPSILRIQQVVRGDSAAYFCASSPPTGRSTGELFFGEGSRLTVL.

This chain links TRBV7-9 with TRBJ1-1, with no clear D. CDR1 SEHNR and CDR2 FQNEAQ come from the germline V gene (reference sequence). Trimming took off 2 bases at V and 0 bases at J, with 16 bases between the two ends. This CDR3 is built from 17 residues. For the CDR3, the DNA is TGTGCCAGCAGCTTATTGGTGAGGACCATTATGAACACTGAAGCTTTCTTT. It is translated as CASSLLVRTIMNTEAFF.

The chain recombines TRBV29-1 with TRBJ2-1; 9 nucleotides line up with TRBD2. The V gene's germline CDR1 is SQVTM and CDR2 ANQGSEA. The J segment lost 4 bases and the V segment lost 7 bases, leaving 14 bases of the junction unmatched. The CDR3 loop spans 16 amino acids. CDR3 protein: CSGRLAGIPQYNEQFF. The CDR3 DNA reads TGCAGCGGACGTCTAGCGGGAATCCCTCAATACAATGAGCAGTTCTTC.

This chain uses TRBV19 with TRBJ2-5; maybe TRBD2 (6 bases). Germline V gives CDR1 LNHDA, CDR2 SQIVND (reference sequence). With 5 bases removed from V and 2 bases from J, the gap between germline ends came to 30 bases. This CDR3 spans 20 amino acids. This CDR3 is CASSPRGGFVTSRAQETQYF. CDR3 DNA sequence: TGTGCCAGTAGTCCCCGTGGGGGGTTTGTTACCTCGCGTGCACAAGAGACCCAGTACTTC.

This clone came up a few times. The chain recombines TRBV6-1 with TRBJ1-5, with D possibly matching TRBD1 (5 bases). V shed 0 bases and J shed 0 bases, with 6 bases lying between them. CDR3 length: 15 residues. Germline CDR1 and CDR2: MNHNS and SASEGT. The CDR3 bases are TGTGCCAGCAGTGAAGCAAGGGGTAGCAATCAGCCCCAGCATTTT. This translates into CASSEARGSNQPQHF.